The rows below give T cell receptor beta chains drawn from one sample of a study of T-cell memory formation after mild COVID-19. TCRdb used MiXCR to reprocess the 5' RACE reads, holding one entry per CDR3 protein. The table lists about 610,000 distinct CDR3 sequences, approximately 15% of them singletons. Material: PBMCs or a T cell subset sorted from them (not recorded which). The receptor source for this set is an adult woman who had mild COVID-19 (a few samples of this study predate the infection). Cell type and time point are not known. The CDR3 runs from the conserved cysteine through the conserved F or W.

J gene | V gene | CDR3 protein
TRBJ2-7 | TRBV2 | CASSEDGYEQYF
TRBJ2-3 | TRBV6-4 | CASSAADRDNTDTQYF
TRBJ2-4 | TRBV7-2 | CASSLQPTLAKNIQYF
TRBJ1-2 | TRBV12-3/TRBV12-4 | CASSLGDPRVYGYTF
TRBJ1-5 | TRBV18 | CASSPGTLYQPQHF
TRBJ2-5 | TRBV20-1 | CSARDGPPSF
TRBJ2-7 | TRBV3-1 | CASSQVLGNEQYF
TRBJ1-1 | TRBV9 | CASSVEAVNTEAFF
TRBJ2-4 | TRBV7-9 | CASSLVKGIDIQYF
TRBJ2-7 | TRBV6-6 | CASSQLAVSYEQYF
TRBJ1-3 | TRBV5-6 | CASSFKDRQNSGNTIYF
TRBJ2-1 | TRBV6-5 | CASSATTSGSYNEQFF
TRBJ2-3 | TRBV4-1 | CASSQDRAGGPADTQYF
TRBJ1-1 | TRBV5-1 | CASSLDGGWDTEAFF
TRBJ2-3 | TRBV13 | CASSLFGAGALRQYF
TRBJ2-7 | TRBV12-3/TRBV12-4 | CASSPGTGGDYEQYF
TRBJ2-6 | TRBV5-1 | CASSLVSRDRAGANVLTF
TRBJ2-7 | TRBV6-5 | CASSLRGLEGEQYF
TRBJ2-5 | TRBV25-1 | CASTEGQGEWETQYF
TRBJ1-2 | TRBV7-2 | CASSASGAYGYTF
TRBJ1-6 | TRBV9 | CASSTRQGGSPLHF
TRBJ1-2 | TRBV12-3/TRBV12-4 | CASSPDREWGYTF
TRBJ1-2 | TRBV11-2 | CASSLSSANYGYTF
TRBJ2-2 | TRBV7-2 | CASSTGEVTGELFF
TRBJ2-5 | TRBV7-6 | CASSFRRQETQYF
TRBJ2-5 | TRBV5-1 | CASSLDGGAWETQYF
TRBJ1-1 | TRBV5-1 | CASSPGTGVTEAFF
TRBJ1-1 | TRBV6-2/TRBV6-3 | CASSYVERGLNTEAFF
TRBJ1-1 | TRBV12-3/TRBV12-4 | CASSFWRPTEAFF
TRBJ1-6 | TRBV6-5 | CASSYSRQGVDNSPLHF
TRBJ2-3 | TRBV27 | CASRVGSYTDTQYF